This passage covers 16 T cell receptor beta chains from one sample sequenced in a study of shared clonotypes between healthy human individuals. Data came from immunoSEQ multiplex PCR; TCRdb stores just in-frame clones and leaves some out. Of millions of clones in the sample, around nine tenths were seen once. Sequencing was done on a sample of naive CD4+ T cells sorted from blood. The subset here: CD45RA+ positively selected. These receptor sequences come from a young man in good health.

This sequence joins TRBV7-9 and TRBJ2-5; 7 nucleotides agree with TRBD1. V lost 1 base, J lost 3 bases, and 14 bases stayed unmatched. The CDR3 extends over 18 amino acids. The germline V gene has CDR1 SEHNR and CDR2 FQNEAQ (reference sequence). The CDR3 loop reads CASSLDMRQGPSKETQYF. CDR3 DNA sequence: TGTGCCAGCAGCTTAGACATGCGACAGGGCCCTTCTAAAGAGACCCAGTACTTC.

The rearrangement joins TRBV30 to TRBJ2-1; 8 nucleotides line up with TRBD2. Germline V gene sequence: CDR1 GTSNPN, CDR2 SVGIG (reference sequence). The V segment lost 2 bases and the J segment 7 bases; nucleotides outside the gene matches: 16. The CDR3 has 17 amino acids. The CDR3 spells CAWSPLLREERGNEQFF. CDR3 bases: TGTGCCTGGAGTCCCCTTTTGCGGGAGGAGCGTGGAAATGAGCAGTTCTTC.

The chain employs TRBV9 and TRBJ2-6; TRBD1 matches 9 bases. V shed 4 bases and J 0 bases; nucleotides not matched to a gene: 8. CDR3 length equals 18 residues. From germline, CDR1 is SGDLS and CDR2 YYNGEE. In DNA form, the CDR3 reads TGTGCCAGCAGCCCACGACCGGGACAGGGCTCTGGGGCCAACGTCCTGACTTTC. The encoded protein is CASSPRPGQGSGANVLTF.

This chain connects TRBV2 to TRBJ2-7; D gene ambiguous. Germline V gene data show CDR1 as SNHLY and CDR2 as FYNNEI. The CDR3 contains 12 residues. Between the trimmed V and J ends, which lost 5 bases and 4 bases, there was a span of 9 bases. The CDR3, as DNA: TGTGCCAGCAGTAACTCCAGGTACGAGCAGTACTTC. Translation: CASSNSRYEQYF.

As DNA, the CDR3 is TGTGCCAGCAGTGAAATTGGGCCCTATAATTCACCCCTCCACTTT. This sequence encodes CASSEIGPYNSPLHF. The chain employs TRBV25-1 and TRBJ1-6; D is unresolved. Between the trimmed V and J ends, which lost 2 bases and 2 bases, there was a span of 7 bases. The CDR3 has 15 residues. From germline, CDR1 is MGHDK and CDR2 SYGVNS.

Here the CDR3 DNA reads TGTGCCAGCAGTTGGGGGGCAACAGAGAAAGAGACCCAGTACTTC. It is translated as CASSWGATEKETQYF. The V gene is TRBV5-6, the J gene TRBJ2-5; D is possibly TRBD1 or TRBD2 (6 bases each). Germline V gives CDR1 SGHDT, CDR2 YYEEEE. This CDR3 comprises 15 residues. V was trimmed by 5 bases and J by 3 bases, leaving 17 bases between them.

The chain recombines TRBV5-4 with TRBJ2-7; 10 bases match TRBD2. Germline CDR1 reads SGHNT; CDR2 reads YYREEE (reference sequence). The V segment lost 5 bases and the J segment 3 bases; nucleotides outside the gene matches: 5. The CDR3 length is 14 residues. CDR3 amino acids: CASRLAGSGYEQYF. The DNA of the CDR3 is TGTGCCAGCAGACTAGCGGGATCTGGCTACGAGCAGTACTTC.

This chain connects TRBV28 to TRBJ1-2; weak D call: TRBD1 (5 bases). The germline CDR1 and CDR2 sequences are MDHEN and SYDVKM. Trimming shortened V by 5 bases and J by 6 bases, and 13 bases separated the two germline ends. The length of the CDR3 is 13 residues. The CDR3 is CASSPRGRDGYTF. CDR3 in DNA: TGTGCCAGCAGTCCAAGGGGTCGGGATGGCTACACCTTC.

As to this clone: The sample contains more than one DNA sequence encoding this CDR3. The CDR3 nucleotides read TGTGCCAGCAGTGAATCTGGCGGCTATGGCTACACCTTC. Translating it yields CASSESGGYGYTF. The rearrangement joins TRBV6-1 to TRBJ1-2, with D unclear. Germline CDR1 reads MNHNS; CDR2 reads SASEGT. Trimming stripped 2 bases from V and 4 bases from J, with 8 bases between. The CDR3 has 13 residues.

The chain couples TRBV7-8 to TRBJ2-7; D is perhaps TRBD1 or TRBD2 (5 bases each). The germline CDR1 and CDR2 sequences are SGHVS and FQNEAQ. The CDR3 has 17 residues. The germline V and J ends were trimmed by 1 base and 3 bases, with 19 bases remaining between them. The CDR3 DNA sequence: TGTGCCAGCAGCTTAGTCGAAGGGGAAGGCGACTACTACGAGCAGTACTTC. It codes for CASSLVEGEGDYYEQYF.

A remark on this clone: This sample also contains other DNA sequences that code for the same CDR3. The rearrangement uses TRBV5-1 and TRBJ2-3; 7 bases line up with TRBD2. The CDR3 loop spans 15 amino acids. Looked up from germline, CDR1 is SGHRS and CDR2 is YFSETQ. Trimming took 0 bases from V and 1 from J; bases not matched to a gene: 2. The CDR3 DNA is TGCGCCAGCAGCTTGGATAGCGGGCGCACAGATACGCAGTATTTT. Translated: CASSLDSGRTDTQYF.

This chain joins TRBV5-1 and TRBJ2-1; unclear D gene. Germline assignment: CDR1 SGHRS and CDR2 YFSETQ. The CDR3 is 14 residues long. V lost 0 bases and J lost 9, with 13 bases in between. The CDR3 DNA reads TGCGCCAGCAGCTTGGTTGTAGGGATACTTGAGCAGTTCTTC. This sequence encodes CASSLVVGILEQFF.

J is TRBJ2-3 and V is TRBV5-4, with TRBD2 matching over 8 bases. With 1 base clipped from V and 3 bases from J, the junction kept 10 bases outside the gene matches. The CDR3 spans 17 residues. In germline, CDR1 is SGHNT, CDR2 YYREEE (reference sequence). The CDR3 reads CASSLWGVVAGTDTQYF. In DNA, the CDR3 is TGTGCCAGCAGCTTGTGGGGGGTGGTAGCGGGGACAGATACGCAGTATTTT. Looking up the rest from reference TRBV5-4 and TRBJ2-3 gives the full variable domain: ETGVTQSPTHLIKTRGQQVTLRCSSQSGHNTVSWYQQALGQGPQFIFQYYREEENGRGNFPPRFSGLQFPNYSSELNVNALELDDSALYLCASSLWGVVAGTDTQYFGPGTRLTVL.

The chain is built from TRBV2 and TRBJ2-3; 10 bases are shared with TRBD2. Germline-derived CDR1 and CDR2 are SNHLY and FYNNEI. The CDR3 loop spans 14 amino acids. V lost 9 bases, J lost 0 bases, and 3 bases stayed unmatched. CDR3 residues: CASSGGISTDTQYF. DNA of the CDR3: TGTGCCAGTAGCGGGGGGATAAGCACAGATACGCAGTATTTT.

The chain couples TRBV10-3 to TRBJ2-3; possible D gene TRBD1, 6 bases. Per germline, CDR1 ENHRY and CDR2 SYGVKD. Trimming took off 5 bases at V and 10 bases at J, with 10 bases between the two ends. There are 11 residues in the CDR3. The CDR3 region has the DNA TGTGCCATCAGTACACAGGGACCGCAGTATTTT. This sequence encodes CAISTQGPQYF.

CDR3 nucleotides: TGTGCTAGTGCTACTCCACCAACCTACGAGCAGTACTTC. Amino acids: CASATPPTYEQYF. V is TRBV12-5 and J is TRBJ2-7; unclear D gene. Germline CDR1 reads LGHNT; CDR2 reads FRNRAP. With 7 bases removed from V and 2 bases from J, the gap between germline ends came to 12 bases. The CDR3 sequence is 13 residues long. Drawing the rest from reference TRBV12-5 and TRBJ2-7, the complete variable domain is DARVTQTPRHKVTEMGQEVTMRCQPILGHNTVFWYRQTMMQGLELLAYFRNRAPLDDSGMPKDRFSAEMPDATLATLKIQPSEPRDSAVYFCASATPPTYEQYFGPGTRLTVT.